Listed below are T cell receptor beta chains from one sample, sequenced in a study of cytotoxic CD8 clonotypes in ibrutinib-treated CLL. Sequencing was performed with immunoSEQ multiplex PCR; in TCRdb, only in-frame clones are kept and a portion is missing. The sample has some 350,000 clones, 67% seen once. This specimen was PBMCs, taken after 36 months of ibrutinib treatment. The receptors originated from a human donor with chronic lymphocytic leukemia. CDR3s include the opening cysteine and the closing phenylalanine or tryptophan. D genes are given only for firm matches. The listing skips clone size in some rows; elsewhere it reads once, few, many or a size class.

cdr3_length j_call d_call clone_size v_call cdr3_aa cdr3_nt
18 TRBJ2-1 TRBD2 . TRBV6-1 CASSEPGLAGGQYNEQFF TGTGCCAGCAGTGAACCGGGACTAGCGGGAGGTCAATACAATGAGCAGTTCTTC
13 TRBJ2-7 . . TRBV14 CASSQDRLYEQYF TGTGCCAGCAGCCAAGACAGGCTCTACGAGCAGTACTTC
14 TRBJ2-7 TRBD1 . TRBV4-1 CASSQVGRGYEQYF TGCGCCAGCAGCCAAGTCGGCAGGGGGTACGAGCAGTACTTC
15 TRBJ2-1 TRBD2 . TRBV6-1 CASSGLAGVYNEQFF TGTGCCAGCAGTGGGTTAGCGGGCGTCTACAATGAGCAGTTCTTC
13 TRBJ2-5 TRBD2 . TRBV6-1 CATTRGLAQTQYF TGTGCCACCACTCGAGGACTAGCACAGACCCAGTACTTC
15 TRBJ2-2 . . TRBV11-2 CASSLGGPNTGELFF TGTGCCAGCAGCTTGGGGGGCCCGAACACCGGGGAGCTGTTTTTT
13 TRBJ2-7 TRBD1 few TRBV13 CASSDRDSIEQYF TGTGCCAGCAGCGACCGGGACAGCATCGAGCAGTACTTC
14 TRBJ2-5 . . TRBV5-1 CASSLVQGFETQYF TGCGCCAGCAGCTTGGTACAGGGCTTCGAGACCCAGTACTTC
16 TRBJ2-3 . . TRBV6-6 CASSQRLGRRTDTQYF TGTGCCAGCAGTCAACGGCTAGGTCGCCGCACAGATACGCAGTATTTT
14 TRBJ2-5 TRBD2 . TRBV4-3 CASSQTSGKETQYF TGCGCCAGCAGCCAAACTAGCGGCAAAGAGACCCAGTACTTC
17 TRBJ1-5 . . TRBV18 CASSPKSGAAFDQPQHF TGTGCCAGCTCACCAAAGTCCGGGGCCGCGTTCGATCAGCCCCAGCATTTT
15 TRBJ1-2 . . TRBV6-1 CASSPRQAQRYGYTF TGTGCCAGCAGCCCAAGACAGGCGCAACGATATGGCTACACCTTC
12 TRBJ1-2 . once TRBV7-2 CASRDGSRGYTF TGTGCCAGCAGGGATGGGTCTCGTGGCTACACCTTC
13 TRBJ2-3 . . TRBV11-2 CASSSYPTDTQYF TGTGCCAGCAGCTCCTACCCCACAGATACGCAGTATTTT
15 TRBJ1-6 . . TRBV6-5 CASRFTRDGSSPLHF TGTGCCAGCAGGTTCACCCGGGACGGATCATCACCCCTCCACTTT
15 TRBJ1-6 TRBD1 . TRBV15 CATSRGQGYNSPLHF TGTGCCACCAGCAGAGGACAGGGGTATAATTCACCCCTCCACTTT
15 TRBJ2-1 . once TRBV10-3 CAISEEGPSYNEQFF TGTGCCATCAGTGAGGAGGGTCCCTCCTACAATGAGCAGTTCTTC
14 TRBJ1-1 . . TRBV6-5 CASSYALQGTEAFF TGTGCCAGCAGTTATGCCCTCCAGGGGACTGAAGCTTTCTTT
15 TRBJ1-5 . . TRBV25-1 CASSDSGGYNQPQHF TGTGCCAGCAGTGACTCCGGGGGGTACAATCAGCCCCAGCATTTT
16 TRBJ2-5 TRBD2 . TRBV4-1 CASSHEPGLAGETQYF TGCGCCAGCAGCCACGAACCGGGACTAGCGGGAGAGACCCAGTACTTC
12 TRBJ2-1 TRBD2 . TRBV6-6 CASTGLAGPQFF TGTGCCAGCACGGGACTAGCGGGGCCTCAGTTCTTC
19 TRBJ2-4 TRBD2 . TRBV2 CASSAFRTSGIIAKNIQYF TGTGCCAGCAGTGCTTTTAGGACTAGCGGAATAATAGCCAAAAACATTCAGTACTTC
15 TRBJ2-1 TRBD1 . TRBV5-1 CASSQQGNVYNEQFF TGCGCCAGCAGCCAACAGGGGAACGTGTACAATGAGCAGTTCTTC
17 TRBJ2-6 . few TRBV7-9 CASSLASGFSGANVLTF TGTGCCAGCAGCTTAGCGAGCGGGTTCTCTGGGGCCAACGTCCTGACTTTC
15 TRBJ1-2 . . TRBV4-1 CASSQDNRPYYGYTF TGCGCCAGCAGCCAAGACAACAGGCCGTACTATGGCTACACCTTC
14 TRBJ1-3 TRBD1 . TRBV9 CASSPQTGVQTIYF TGTGCCAGCAGCCCTCAGACAGGGGTTCAGACCATATATTTT
18 TRBJ2-3 TRBD2 . TRBV9 CASSSKIASGGSTDTQYF TGTGCCAGCAGCTCTAAGATCGCTAGCGGAGGTAGCACAGATACGCAGTATTTT
17 TRBJ1-2 . . TRBV27 CASMGRQGTAPDYGYTF TGTGCCAGCATGGGCCGGCAGGGGACCGCACCCGACTATGGCTACACCTTC
15 TRBJ2-3 . . TRBV7-6 CASSLRRHHTDTQYF TGTGCCAGCAGTCTGAGGAGGCACCACACAGATACGCAGTATTTT
11 TRBJ2-7 . few TRBV11-2 CASSSLSSQYF TGTGCCAGCAGCTCCCTCTCCTCGCAGTACTTC
13 TRBJ1-2 . . TRBV7-2 CASSPEANYGYTF TGTGCCAGCAGCCCGGAGGCTAACTATGGCTACACCTTC
15 TRBJ2-1 . few TRBV6-6 CASSYLGSSYNEQFF TGTGCCAGCAGTTACCTCGGGAGCTCCTACAATGAGCAGTTCTTC
13 TRBJ2-5 TRBD2 . TRBV7-3 CASSEAGQETQYF TGTGCCAGCAGCGAAGCGGGGCAGGAGACCCAGTACTTC
13 TRBJ1-3 . once TRBV28 CASSGHSGNTIYF TGTGCCAGCTCGGGACACTCTGGAAACACCATATATTTT
17 TRBJ1-2 TRBD1 . TRBV5-1 CASSFTGDLLANYGYTF TGCGCCAGCAGCTTCACAGGGGACCTCTTAGCTAACTATGGCTACACCTTC